This TCR beta chain stems from a study of blood T cell repertoires in COVID-19. Study information: From the United States, Italy and Spain came samples of acute and convalescent COVID-19. The cDNA or gDNA used as material had been derived from T cells, B-cell-depleted T cells, or PBMCs.

The V gene lost 5 bases and the J gene lost 2 bases, with 13 bases spanning the gap. Germline CDR1 reads SEHNR; CDR2 reads FQNEAQ (reference sequence). The CDR3 has 16 amino acids. Original analysis: Nucleated cell number was recorded as an estimate derived from reference gene primer amplification. The table came from immunoSEQ multiplex PCR; TCRdb's copy has only in-frame clones and leaves some out. D and trimming were read from the DNA, whereas the V and J calls and clone size are those reported in that table. The data show 52,000 or so clones, approximately 84% seen once. This receptor was obtained from a man between 65 and 79 years old with active COVID-19. This chain connects TRBV7-9 to TRBJ2-6; a possible D gene is TRBD1 (5 bases). The specimen was peripheral blood. Here the CDR3 DNA reads TGTGCCAGCAGCCCAAGTACAGGAACTGGGGCCAACGTCCTGACTTTC. This gives the protein CASSPSTGTGANVLTF.